This record covers a single T cell receptor beta chain. The data belong to a study of cytomegalovirus exposure and HLA in healthy donors. The study ran its PCR with 60 Vbeta and 13 Jbeta primers. In the original workflow: Unique TCR beta chains totaled 80 million to 100 million in a later count, with some 10 million of them shared. Repertoires were generated with immunoSEQ multiplex PCR, while TCRdb's copy carries only in-frame clones and drops some. V and J calls and clone size are those listed in that table; D and trimming were worked out from the DNA. This sample carries more than 70,000 clones, 60% to 80% of them seen once, and the ten largest clones take under 2.5%. The receptor was derived from a boy younger than 18 in good health and CMV-seronegative. Input material: PBMCs.

The CDR3 sequence is CSVQTRNSYEQYF. The CDR3 DNA sequence: TGCAGCGTCCAAACGAGGAACTCCTACGAGCAGTACTTC. The rearrangement joins TRBV29-1 to TRBJ2-7, with D uncertain. The CDR3 is 13 residues long. Trimming removed 6 bases from V and 0 bases from J, with 12 bases in between. Germline V gene sequence: CDR1 SQVTM, CDR2 ANQGSEA.